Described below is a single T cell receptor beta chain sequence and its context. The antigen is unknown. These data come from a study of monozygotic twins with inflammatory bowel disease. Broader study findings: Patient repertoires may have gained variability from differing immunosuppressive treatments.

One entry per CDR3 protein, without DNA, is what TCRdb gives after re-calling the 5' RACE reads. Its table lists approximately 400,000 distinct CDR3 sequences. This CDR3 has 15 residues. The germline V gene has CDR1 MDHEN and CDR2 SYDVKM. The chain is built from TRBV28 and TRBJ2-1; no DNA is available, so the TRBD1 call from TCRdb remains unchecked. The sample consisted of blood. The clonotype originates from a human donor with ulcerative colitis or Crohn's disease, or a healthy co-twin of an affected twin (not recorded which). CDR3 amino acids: CASSLSWGDRGRPVF.